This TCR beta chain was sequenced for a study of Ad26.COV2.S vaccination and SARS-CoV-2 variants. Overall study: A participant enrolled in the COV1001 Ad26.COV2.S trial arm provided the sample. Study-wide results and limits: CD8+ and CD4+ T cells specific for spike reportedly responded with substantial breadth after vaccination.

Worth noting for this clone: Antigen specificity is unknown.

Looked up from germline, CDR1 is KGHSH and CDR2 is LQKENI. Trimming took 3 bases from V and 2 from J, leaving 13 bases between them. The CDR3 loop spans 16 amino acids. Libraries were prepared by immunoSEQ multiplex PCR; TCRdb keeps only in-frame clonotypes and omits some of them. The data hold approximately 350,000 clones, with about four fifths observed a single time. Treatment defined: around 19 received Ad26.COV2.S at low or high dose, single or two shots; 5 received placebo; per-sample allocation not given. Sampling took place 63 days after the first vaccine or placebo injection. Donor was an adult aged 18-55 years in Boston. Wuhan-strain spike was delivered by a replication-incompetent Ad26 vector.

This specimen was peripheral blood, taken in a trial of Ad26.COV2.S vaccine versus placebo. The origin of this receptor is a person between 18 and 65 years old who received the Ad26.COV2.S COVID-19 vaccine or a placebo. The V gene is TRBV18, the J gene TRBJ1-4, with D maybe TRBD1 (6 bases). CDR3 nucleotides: TGTGCCAGCTCACCGGCGGCAGGGGCCACTAATGAAAAACTGTTTTTT. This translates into CASSPAAGATNEKLFF. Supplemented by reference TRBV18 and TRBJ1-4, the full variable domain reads NAGVMQNPRHLVRRRGQEARLRCSPMKGHSHVYWYRQLPEEGLKFMVYLQKENIIDESGMPKERFSAEFPKEGPSILRIQQVVRGDSAAYFCASSPAAGATNEKLFFGSGTQLSVL.